This is a list of T cell receptor beta chains from one sample in a study of blood T cell repertoires in COVID-19. Produced via immunoSEQ multiplex PCR; TCRdb's table is partial and in-frame only. In the table there are about 300,000 clones, roughly 85% of which are singletons. Sequencing was carried out using PBMCs or T cells enriched from blood (not recorded which). These receptors were taken from a woman aged 30 to 39 who had been exposed to COVID-19. CDR3s include the opening cysteine and the closing phenylalanine or tryptophan. A D gene is named only where the DNA matches it firmly. Clone size is shown for a subset of rows, as once, few, many or a class of expanded clone.

TRBD1 - TRBJ2-2 TRBV2 CASSEQGAPFNGELFF TGTGCCAGCAGTGAGCAGGGGGCGCCTTTCAACGGGGAGCTGTTTTTT
- once TRBJ2-1 TRBV7-8 CASTTPSSYNEQFF TGTGCCAGCACAACACCCTCCTCCTACAATGAGCAGTTCTTC
- - TRBJ2-5 TRBV7-3 CASSLTAAPGETQYF TGTGCCAGCAGCTTAACTGCGGCTCCGGGAGAGACCCAGTACTTC
TRBD1 - TRBJ1-6 TRBV4-2 CASGQGFDNSPLHF TGTGCCAGCGGACAGGGCTTTGATAATTCACCCCTCCACTTT
TRBD1 - TRBJ2-4 TRBV7-6 CASSFKVGQGVKNIQYF TGTGCCAGCAGCTTTAAAGTGGGACAGGGTGTCAAAAACATTCAGTACTTC
TRBD1 - TRBJ2-5 TRBV19 CASSETGVEETQYF TGTGCCAGTAGTGAGACAGGGGTAGAAGAGACCCAGTACTTC
- - TRBJ1-5 TRBV19 CASEDRPGQPQHF TGTGCCAGCGAAGACAGACCGGGTCAGCCCCAGCATTTT
TRBD1 - TRBJ1-2 TRBV7-2 CASSSPTGMLGYTF TGTGCCAGCAGCTCCCCGACAGGGATGCTTGGCTACACCTTC
- - TRBJ1-2 TRBV15 CATSRGRGSENYGYTF TGTGCCACCAGCAGAGGCAGAGGGTCCGAAAACTATGGCTACACCTTC
TRBD1 - TRBJ1-6 TRBV25-1 CASGQGGTSPLHF TGTGCCAGCGGACAGGGGGGGACTTCACCCCTCCACTTT
TRBD1 - TRBJ1-3 TRBV5-4 CASSQDRANTIYF TGTGCCAGCAGTCAGGACAGGGCCAACACCATATATTTT
- - TRBJ2-5 TRBV18 CASSPEQETQYF TGTGCCAGCTCACCTGAGCAAGAGACCCAGTACTTC
- few TRBJ1-1 TRBV12-3/TRBV12-4 CASSPRGNTEAFF TGTGCCAGCAGTCCAAGGGGGAACACTGAAGCTTTCTTT
TRBD1 - TRBJ2-3 TRBV19 CASSLDRVGTDTQYF TGTGCCAGTAGTCTTGACAGGGTGGGCACAGATACGCAGTATTTT
- - TRBJ1-4 TRBV7-9 CASSSEGRVNYEKLFF TGTGCCAGCAGCTCAGAAGGGCGGGTCAACTATGAAAAACTGTTTTTT
TRBD1 - TRBJ2-1 TRBV9 CASSVAGQGANEQFF TGTGCCAGCAGCGTAGCTGGACAGGGGGCAAATGAGCAGTTCTTC
TRBD2 - TRBJ2-3 TRBV10-3 CAISDSRGGADTQYF TGTGCCATCAGTGATTCTCGCGGGGGGGCAGATACGCAGTATTTT
- - TRBJ2-2 TRBV19 CASSTNSPTGELFF TGTGCCAGTAGTACCAACAGCCCCACCGGGGAGCTGTTTTTT
TRBD1 - TRBJ2-5 TRBV19 CASSDIIGTAQETQYF TGTGCCAGTAGTGACATCATAGGGACAGCCCAAGAGACCCAGTACTTC
- many TRBJ2-1 TRBV28 CASSLSVSQMEFF TGTGCCAGCAGTTTATCTGTATCACAGATGGAGTTCTTC
- - TRBJ2-3 TRBV28 CASSLSPKEFTDTQYF TGTGCCAGCAGTTTATCGCCGAAGGAGTTCACAGATACGCAGTATTTT
TRBD1 - TRBJ1-5 TRBV19 CASSVGTGGNQPQHF TGTGCCAGTAGTGTAGGGACAGGGGGCAATCAGCCCCAGCATTTT